The rows below give T cell receptor beta chains drawn from one sample of a study of blood T cell repertoires in COVID-19. TCRdb's copy holds only in-frame clones and misses some; the assay was immunoSEQ multiplex PCR. The sample has about 220,000 clones, approximately 83% seen once; the top ten hold roughly 2.6%. The specimen was peripheral blood. These TCRs come from a woman in her forties with active or convalescent COVID-19. Each CDR3 is given with its conserved first and last residue. Each record gives: D gene, clone size, J gene, V gene, CDR3 protein, CDR3 DNA. A D gene is named only where the DNA matches it firmly. Clone sizes are given selectively: once, few, many, or a class where the clone is expanded.

D: NA; size: NA; J: TRBJ2-1; V: TRBV11-3; CDR3: CASSLLTGLNEQFF; DNA: TGTGCCAGCAGCTTACTCACAGGGTTGAATGAGCAGTTCTTC
D: TRBD1; size: NA; J: TRBJ1-1; V: TRBV4-3; CDR3: CASSGTTPGTGIDTEAFF; DNA: TGCGCCAGCAGCGGGACCACCCCCGGGACAGGGATCGACACTGAAGCTTTCTTT
D: NA; size: NA; J: TRBJ2-7; V: TRBV27; CDR3: CASRAGEQYF; DNA: TGTGCCAGCCGGGCGGGGGAGCAGTACTTC
D: TRBD1; size: NA; J: TRBJ1-5; V: TRBV7-9; CDR3: CASSSGTAVNQPQHF; DNA: TGTGCCAGCAGCTCCGGGACAGCAGTCAATCAGCCCCAGCATTTT
D: TRBD2; size: NA; J: TRBJ2-5; V: TRBV7-8; CDR3: CASSVTGTSGEKETQYF; DNA: TGTGCCAGCAGCGTCACCGGGACTAGCGGGGAAAAAGAGACCCAGTACTTC
D: NA; size: NA; J: TRBJ1-2; V: TRBV6-1; CDR3: CASSEGQGNYGYTF; DNA: TGTGCCAGCAGTGAAGGGCAGGGGAACTATGGCTACACCTTC
D: NA; size: few; J: TRBJ2-5; V: TRBV29-1; CDR3: CSVESETSGETQYF; DNA: TGCAGCGTTGAATCGGAGACCTCCGGAGAGACCCAGTACTTC
D: NA; size: NA; J: TRBJ1-1; V: TRBV12-3/TRBV12-4; CDR3: CASSSRGNTEAFF; DNA: TGTGCCAGCAGTTCTCGGGGGAACACTGAAGCTTTCTTT
D: NA; size: NA; J: TRBJ1-3; V: TRBV6-1; CDR3: CASSEGGRSGNTIYF; DNA: TGTGCCAGCAGTGAGGGCGGGCGCTCTGGAAACACCATATATTTT
D: TRBD2; size: NA; J: TRBJ2-7; V: TRBV3-1/TRBV3-2; CDR3: CASSQDSFTSETYEQYF; DNA: TGTGCCAGCAGCCAAGATTCGTTCACTAGCGAAACCTACGAGCAGTACTTC
D: TRBD2; size: NA; J: TRBJ2-3; V: TRBV5-1; CDR3: CASSGTLAGGPTSTDTQYF; DNA: TGCGCCAGCAGCGGTACTCTAGCGGGGGGGCCTACTAGCACAGATACGCAGTATTTT
D: NA; size: NA; J: TRBJ2-1; V: TRBV2; CDR3: CASTGGINEQFF; DNA: TGTGCCAGCACCGGCGGGATCAATGAGCAGTTCTTC
D: TRBD1; size: many; J: TRBJ1-2; V: TRBV7-8; CDR3: CASSSRTGGYGYTF; DNA: TGTGCCAGCAGCTCCCGGACAGGTGGCTATGGCTACACCTTC
D: TRBD1; size: NA; J: TRBJ1-2; V: TRBV28; CDR3: CASSQSFGTGFGYTF; DNA: TGTGCCAGCAGTCAAAGTTTTGGGACAGGATTTGGCTACACCTTC
D: TRBD1; size: few; J: TRBJ1-5; V: TRBV2; CDR3: CANSRGQGMDQPQHF; DNA: TGTGCCAACTCCAGAGGACAGGGGATGGATCAGCCCCAGCATTTT
D: NA; size: NA; J: TRBJ1-1; V: TRBV11-2; CDR3: CASSPDTEAFF; DNA: TGTGCCAGCAGCCCCGACACTGAAGCTTTCTTT
D: NA; size: NA; J: TRBJ2-2; V: TRBV5-1; CDR3: CASSLLDTDGGELFF; DNA: TGCGCCAGCAGCTTGTTGGACACCGATGGCGGGGAGCTGTTTTTT
D: NA; size: NA; J: TRBJ1-6; V: TRBV3-1/TRBV3-2; CDR3: CASSPQIINSPLHF; DNA: TGTGCCAGCAGCCCCCAGATTATCAATTCACCCCTCCACTTT
D: TRBD1; size: NA; J: TRBJ1-4; V: TRBV11-2; CDR3: CASSEFRDSLNEKLFF; DNA: TGTGCCAGCAGCGAGTTCCGGGACAGCCTTAATGAAAAACTGTTTTTT
D: TRBD1; size: NA; J: TRBJ1-1; V: TRBV12-3/TRBV12-4; CDR3: CASSLRDRGAFF; DNA: TGTGCCAGCAGTTTAAGGGACAGGGGTGCTTTCTTT
D: NA; size: NA; J: TRBJ1-1; V: TRBV18; CDR3: CASSPGMGGTEAFF; DNA: TGTGCCAGCTCACCAGGTATGGGAGGTACTGAAGCTTTCTTT
D: NA; size: few; J: TRBJ1-2; V: TRBV30; CDR3: CAWKRPSGGYTF; DNA: TGTGCCTGGAAGAGGCCGTCCGGTGGCTACACCTTC
D: NA; size: few; J: TRBJ1-2; V: TRBV28; CDR3: CASSLSVETGWGYTF; DNA: TGTGCCAGCAGTTTATCCGTAGAAACAGGGTGGGGCTACACCTTC
D: TRBD2; size: NA; J: TRBJ2-6; V: TRBV5-1; CDR3: CASGAGDSGANVLTF; DNA: TGCGCCAGCGGGGCGGGGGACTCTGGGGCCAACGTCCTGACTTTC
D: TRBD1; size: NA; J: TRBJ1-3; V: TRBV2; CDR3: CASSEEKGTGAHDF; DNA: TGTGCCAGCAGTGAGGAAAAGGGGACAGGGGCCCACGATTTT
D: NA; size: NA; J: TRBJ1-2; V: TRBV9; CDR3: CASSPAHGKKDYGYTF; DNA: TGTGCCAGCAGCCCAGCGCACGGGAAGAAAGACTATGGCTACACCTTC
D: NA; size: NA; J: TRBJ1-3; V: TRBV11-2; CDR3: CASSLGSSGNTIYF; DNA: TGTGCCAGCAGCTTAGGGAGCTCTGGAAACACCATATATTTT
D: TRBD1; size: NA; J: TRBJ1-3; V: TRBV2; CDR3: CASRQGLENTIYF; DNA: TGTGCCAGTCGACAGGGTCTGGAAAACACCATATATTTT
D: NA; size: NA; J: TRBJ1-5; V: TRBV30; CDR3: CAWSVRRGMGQPQHF; DNA: TGTGCCTGGAGTGTACGTCGGGGGATGGGTCAGCCCCAGCATTTT